This T cell receptor beta chain is drawn from a study of a mutant IDH1 vaccine in newly diagnosed glioma. V dropped 6 bases and J dropped 8; count of bases not matched to a gene: 3. The CDR3 spans 13 residues. Germline CDR1 is SNHLY and CDR2 is FYNNEI. As for time point: baseline, week 1 (first vaccination visit). Specified treatment: pre-vaccination baseline after standard-of-care therapy. Only in-frame clones appear in the TCRdb table, and some are missing; sequencing was by immunoSEQ multiplex PCR. The sample gives tens of thousands of clones, 60% to 85% of which show up once; over 8% is in the top ten.

This receptor was identified in a man aged 50 or older with glioma. The chain couples TRBV2 to TRBJ1-4, with TRBD1 identical over 10 bases. The source material was PBMCs, sampled from a glioma patient treated with radiotherapy, temozolomide or both. CDR3 DNA sequence: TGTGCCAGCAGGACAGGGGGCCGGGAAAAACTGTTTTTT. Translation gives CASRTGGREKLFF.